The 26 T cell receptor beta chains below come from one sample, sequenced in a study of blood T cell repertoires in COVID-19. Using immunoSEQ multiplex PCR, the repertoire was profiled, and TCRdb retains in-frame clones only, with some absent. Altogether tens of thousands of clones are present, 80% to 95% being singletons, with the ten largest covering approximately 2.9%. Sequencing used peripheral blood. Receptor source: a man between 65 and 80 years old with active COVID-19.

The J gene is TRBJ2-6, the V gene TRBV5-6, with 9 bases fitting TRBD1. This CDR3 comprises 18 residues. Germline V lookup: CDR1 SGHDT, CDR2 YYEEEE. The junction had 11 bases not matched to a gene; V was cut back by 4 bases and J by 3 bases. The CDR3 is CASSPDTGGASGANVLTF. The CDR3 DNA follows: TGTGCCAGCAGCCCAGACACAGGGGGCGCGAGTGGGGCCAACGTCCTGACTTTC.

V gene TRBV9 combines with J gene TRBJ2-2, with D hard to call. Deletions cut 0 bases from V and 3 bases from J, with 6 bases between. The CDR3 spans 14 residues. Germline-derived CDR1 and CDR2 are SGDLS and YYNGEE. CDR3 residues: CASSVEQYTGELFF. As DNA, the CDR3 is TGTGCCAGCAGCGTAGAACAGTACACCGGGGAGCTGTTTTTT.

The chain recombines TRBV15 with TRBJ2-4, with 7 bases lining up with TRBD1. The CDR3 sequence is 18 residues long. The germline V gene has CDR1 LNHNV and CDR2 YYDKDF (reference sequence). J gave up 0 bases and V 0 bases, and 8 bases lay outside the gene matches. CDR3 bases: TGTGCCACCAGCAGAGATTCAGACAGGGTGATAGCCAAAAACATTCAGTACTTC. This encodes CATSRDSDRVIAKNIQYF.

The chain links TRBV18 to TRBJ2-7; 9 nucleotides align to TRBD2. This CDR3 comprises 13 residues. The germline CDR1 and CDR2 sequences are KGHSH and LQKENI. The junction had 2 bases not matched to a gene; V was cut back by 3 bases and J by 5 bases. The CDR3 DNA follows: TGTGCCAGCTCACCTAGCGGGGGAAACGAGCAGTACGTC. This gives the protein CASSPSGGNEQYV.

In its sample, this clone was seen once. The J gene is TRBJ2-3, the V gene TRBV5-1; D is possibly TRBD2 (6 bases). The V end lost 4 bases, the J end lost 1 base, and 28 bases lay between the germline ends. Germline V gene sequence: CDR1 SGHRS, CDR2 YFSETQ. The CDR3 totals 20 residues. CDR3 nucleotides: TGCGCCAGCAGCGCGGAGGGTGGAGTTGGGGGACGTCTGCGCACAGATACGCAGTATTTT. As protein: CASSAEGGVGGRLRTDTQYF.

V is TRBV11-3 and J is TRBJ1-3; D is undetermined. Germline values: CDR1 SGHNT, CDR2 YENEEA. The CDR3 is 17 residues long. V was cut by 5 bases and J by 0 bases, with 17 bases left in between. The CDR3 DNA sequence: TGTGCCAGCAGCCCGAGGGTCCGACAAGTCTCTGGAAACACCATATATTTT. It yields the protein CASSPRVRQVSGNTIYF.

Here the CDR3 reads CASSQGGTRDYGYTF. Here the CDR3 DNA reads TGTGCCAGCAGCCAAGGGGGCACAAGGGACTATGGCTACACCTTC. The V call is TRBV3-1 (or the pseudogene TRBV3-2), the J call TRBJ1-2; D is possibly TRBD1 (5 bases). The CDR3 runs to 15 residues. From germline, CDR1 is LGHDT and CDR2 YNNKEL (reference sequence). V was cut by 1 base and J by 3 bases, with 12 bases left in between.

The rearrangement joins TRBV12-1 to TRBJ1-5; the table gives TRBD1 as D, unverified against the DNA. TRBV12-1 is assigned pseudogene status. This CDR3 region has 19 residues. The CDR3 loop is CASRQTPGQGKYSNQPQHF. In nucleotides, the CDR3 is TGTGCCAGCAGACAAACACCGGGACAGGGAAAGTATAGCAATCAGCCCCAGCATTTT.

The chain links TRBV25-1 to TRBJ1-1; no definite D call. The CDR3 has 15 residues. CDR1 is MGHDK, CDR2 SYGVNS, per germline. Trimming removed 5 bases at V and 1 base at J, with 14 bases between. CDR3 DNA: TGTGCCAGCAGTAGAACACAGTACGCGAACACTGAAGCTTTCTTT. Its protein is CASSRTQYANTEAFF.

The chain carries TRBV29-1 and TRBJ1-5; TRBD1 might be the D (6 bases). This CDR3 region has 14 residues. Per germline, CDR1 SQVTM and CDR2 ANQGSEA. The ends were cut back, 8 bases at V and 0 bases at J, with 14 bases in the middle. CDR3 nucleotides: TGCAGCTACACCACAGGGTTTAGCAATCAGCCCCAGCATTTT. It encodes CSYTTGFSNQPQHF.

This chain joins TRBV27 and TRBJ2-2; 7 bases are shared with TRBD2. This CDR3 has 16 residues. Germline CDR1 and CDR2: MNHEY and SMNVEV (reference sequence). The junction had 12 bases not matched to a gene; V was cut back by 7 bases and J by 4 bases. CDR3 DNA: TGTGCCAGCACCTCTCCCACGGGCGGGGGCACCGGGGAGCTGTTTTTT. Translation: CASTSPTGGGTGELFF.

The chain has TRBV24-1 and TRBJ2-3; 7 nucleotides match TRBD1. J was trimmed by 1 base and V by 3 bases; bases with no gene match: 6. The CDR3 spans 16 residues. Germline V lookup: CDR1 KGHDR, CDR2 SFDVKD. This chain's CDR3 is CATSDPDRVGTDTQYF. The CDR3 region has the DNA TGTGCCACCAGTGATCCTGACAGGGTTGGCACAGATACGCAGTATTTT.

The genes are TRBV5-1 and TRBJ2-2; D is perhaps TRBD1 (6 bases). The germline gives CDR1 SGHRS, CDR2 YFSETQ. V lost 4 bases, J lost 0 bases, and 13 bases lay in between. This CDR3 is built from 16 residues. The CDR3 region has the DNA TGCGCCAGCAGCCTAACTGGGACACCGAACACCGGGGAGCTGTTTTTT. Translating it yields CASSLTGTPNTGELFF.

The CDR3 loop reads CASSLALETQYF. CDR3 in DNA: TGCGCCAGCAGCTTGGCCCTGGAGACCCAGTACTTC. The chain carries TRBV5-1 and TRBJ2-5, with no clear D. V lost 0 bases and J 5 bases, leaving 5 bases between the germline ends. Germline V gene data show CDR1 as SGHRS and CDR2 as YFSETQ. The CDR3 has 12 residues.

The chain joins TRBV28 to TRBJ2-1, with 9 bases matching TRBD2. This CDR3 is built from 14 residues. Trimming at V came to 3 bases and at J to 7 bases, leaving 4 bases not matched to a gene. Germline-derived CDR1 and CDR2 are MDHEN and SYDVKM. The CDR3 spells CASSLAGGENEQFF. In nucleotides, the CDR3 is TGTGCCAGCAGTTTGGCGGGGGGGGAGAATGAGCAGTTCTTC. The full variable domain, with the rest looked up from reference TRBV28 and TRBJ2-1, is DVKVTQSSRYLVKRTGEKVFLECVQDMDHENMFWYRQDPGLGLRLIYFSYDVKMKEKGDIPEGYSVSREKKERFSLILESASTNQTSMYLCASSLAGGENEQFFGPGTRLTVL.

V usage is TRBV11-1 and J usage is TRBJ2-3, with 7 positions matching TRBD1. The CDR3 covers 15 residues. Trimming at V came to 5 bases and at J to 0 bases, leaving 5 bases not matched to a gene. In germline, CDR1 is SGHAT, CDR2 FQDESV (reference sequence). The CDR3 reads CASSRDRASTDTQYF. CDR3 bases: TGTGCCAGCAGCCGCGACAGGGCTAGCACAGATACGCAGTATTTT.

The genes are TRBV7-2 and TRBJ2-5, with TRBD2 matching over 14 bases. The CDR3 runs 15 residues. Germline V lookup: CDR1 SGHTA, CDR2 FQGNSA. Losses at the gene ends were 3 bases for V and 5 bases for J; bases not matched to a gene: 2. For the CDR3, the DNA is TGTGCCAGCAGCTTGGGACTAGCGGGGGAGGAGACCCAGTACTTC. As protein: CASSLGLAGEETQYF.

V gene TRBV2 combines with J gene TRBJ1-3; D remains unclear. The germline CDR1 and CDR2 sequences are SNHLY and FYNNEI. V was pared by 4 bases and J by 2 bases, with 6 bases between. The CDR3 has 13 amino acids. The CDR3 nucleotides are TGTGCCAGCAGTGGGGGAGCTGGAAACACCATATATTTT. Its protein product is CASSGGAGNTIYF.

The chain couples TRBV9 to TRBJ2-1, with 7 bases fitting TRBD1. The V gene end was trimmed by 3 bases and the J gene end by 0 bases; junction bases not matched to a gene: 6. CDR3 length: 16 residues. Germline assignment: CDR1 SGDLS and CDR2 YYNGEE. CDR3 bases: TGTGCCAGCAGCGCCCGACAGGGCGCCTCCTACAATGAGCAGTTCTTC. This codes for CASSARQGASYNEQFF.

This rearrangement joins TRBV24-1 to TRBJ2-5, with D perhaps matching TRBD1 (6 bases). V lost 0 bases and J 4 bases, leaving 11 bases between the germline ends. CDR3 length: 15 residues. Germline lookup yields CDR1 KGHDR and CDR2 SFDVKD. This CDR3 is CATSDLVRGTETQYF. The CDR3 nucleotides are TGTGCCACCAGTGATTTGGTCAGGGGTACAGAGACCCAGTACTTC.

This clone was observed once. The chain is built from TRBV5-1 and TRBJ2-1; the D gene is possibly TRBD2 (5 bases). Looked up from germline, CDR1 is SGHRS and CDR2 is YFSETQ. The germline V and J ends were trimmed by 0 bases and 4 bases, with 11 bases remaining between them. This CDR3 has 15 amino acids. CDR3 sequence: CASSLAPGEYNEQFF. CDR3 sequence (DNA): TGCGCCAGCAGCTTGGCCCCCGGGGAGTACAATGAGCAGTTCTTC.

The J gene is TRBJ1-6, the V gene TRBV14; the D gene is possibly TRBD1 (5 bases). The V gene lost 1 base and the J gene lost 6 bases, with 7 bases spanning the gap. Germline-derived CDR1 and CDR2 are SGHDN and FVKESK. CDR3 length: 14 residues. The CDR3 coding sequence is TGTGCCAGCAGCCAAGCGACAGTTAATTCACCCCTCCACTTT. Translated, it gives CASSQATVNSPLHF.

The chain carries TRBV10-3 and TRBJ1-2; D unresolved. The ends were cut back, 3 bases at V and 0 bases at J, with 8 bases in the middle. Germline V lookup: CDR1 ENHRY, CDR2 SYGVKD. This CDR3 has 14 amino acids. This CDR3 reads CAISDGSANYGYTF. CDR3 nucleotides: TGTGCCATCAGTGATGGTTCGGCTAACTATGGCTACACCTTC.

The J gene is TRBJ1-1, the V gene TRBV11-2; D unresolved. Trimming cost V 6 bases and J 7 bases, with 27 bases left between them. Per germline, CDR1 SGHAT and CDR2 FQNNGV. This CDR3 has 17 residues. The CDR3 DNA reads as TGTGCCAGCAGACGAAGCGGGGTCCGGGTGCCTCCAAATGAAGCTTTCTTT. Its translation is CASRRSGVRVPPNEAFF.

This clone was detected once. V usage is TRBV10-3 and J usage is TRBJ2-2; the match to TRBD2 covers 12 bases. Germline values: CDR1 ENHRY, CDR2 SYGVKD. The V and J ends lost 7 bases and 0 bases, in that order; junction bases with no gene match: 9. This CDR3 spans 18 amino acids. CDR3 region: CAINDDGTSGPNTGELFF. CDR3 bases: TGTGCCATCAATGATGACGGGACTAGCGGGCCGAACACCGGGGAGCTGTTTTTT.

This CDR3 is CASSPTGEAQYF. The CDR3 coding sequence is TGTGCCAGCAGCCCGACAGGGGAGGCCCAGTACTTC. The chain carries TRBV12-1 and TRBJ2-5; TRBD1, as called in the table, went unchecked against the DNA. TRBV12-1 is reported as a pseudogene. CDR3 length equals 12 residues.